This TCR beta chain was captured in a study of blood T cells in healthy people across ages. Study summary: There was about one barcoded beta molecule captured by template switching per two T cells. Study observations and caveats: Samples with more naive T cells showed higher observed beta diversity.

Germline V gene sequence: CDR1 SGHNT, CDR2 YYREEE (reference sequence). The CDR3 runs to 16 residues. The ends were cut back, 1 base at V and 0 bases at J, with 10 bases in the middle. About this clonotype: Its cognate antigen is unknown.

With a J-beta primer mix and a sample-barcoded 5' primer, a second PCR ran about 6 to 11 cycles. Each cDNA molecule was tagged by a template-switch adaptor with 12 random nucleotides. TCRdb redid the calling of the 5' RACE reads with MiXCR, one entry per CDR3 protein. The table includes over 600,000 distinct CDR3 sequences, less than 45% detected once. The receptor's source is a man older than 75 in good health. Sequenced: blood. The chain has TRBV5-4 and TRBJ2-2; D not certain. The CDR3 spells CASSLRAAANTGELFF. The CDR3, as DNA: TGTGCCAGCAGCTTGAGGGCAGCCGCGAACACCGGGGAGCTGTTTTTT.